This T cell receptor (beta chain) was sequenced for a study of PD-1 blockade in classical Hodgkin lymphoma. The assay was immunoSEQ multiplex PCR, and TCRdb's table has in-frame clones only and misses some. The sample holds tens of thousands of clones, 90% seen once. CDR3 length equals 11 residues. Germline loops: CDR1 MNHEY, CDR2 SVGAGI. V shed 7 bases and J shed 6 bases, with 8 bases lying between them. Time point given: cycle 4 day 1 (C4D1), after more than five weeks of nivolumab. Every single patient, without exception, relapsed after autologous stem cell transplantation, and brentuximab vedotin exposure varied.

The source of this sequence is a human donor with classical Hodgkin lymphoma. This chain joins TRBV6-5 and TRBJ2-3; no definite D call. The sequencing here drew on peripheral blood mononuclear cells (PBMCs), taken before the fourth cycle of nivolumab. The CDR3 DNA follows: TGTGCCAGCACCCGGTTGGATACGCAGTATTTT. Translated: CASTRLDTQYF.